This entry lists 17 T cell receptor beta chains sequenced from one sample in a study of blood T cell repertoires in COVID-19. The protocol was immunoSEQ multiplex PCR, while the TCRdb copy is restricted to in-frame clones and leaves out a portion. The table has 150,000 to 200,000 clones, roughly 82% seen once. The sequenced sample was peripheral blood. Source of these receptors: a middle-aged woman with COVID-19, enrolled during active disease.

The J gene is TRBJ2-3, the V gene TRBV14, with D maybe TRBD2 (6 bases). The germline V gene has CDR1 SGHDN and CDR2 FVKESK. CDR3 size: 16 residues. V was pared by 1 base and J by 3 bases, with 14 bases between. The CDR3 DNA sequence: TGTGCCAGCAGCCAAGGATCCGGACTACCGACAGATACGCAGTATTTT. The encoded protein is CASSQGSGLPTDTQYF.

This sequence joins TRBV11-2 and TRBJ2-1; D is possibly TRBD1 (7 bases). The germline gives CDR1 SGHAT, CDR2 FQNNGV. Deletions cut 0 bases from V and 13 bases from J, with 13 bases between. The CDR3 totals 13 residues. The CDR3 here is CASSLEEGAGQFF. CDR3 coding DNA: TGTGCCAGCAGCTTAGAGGAGGGGGCGGGACAGTTCTTC. The complete variable domain, with remaining parts taken from reference TRBV11-2 and TRBJ2-1, reads EAGVAQSPRYKIIEKRQSVAFWCNPISGHATLYWYQQILGQGPKLLIQFQNNGVVDDSQLPKDRFSAERLKGVDSTLKIQPAKLEDSAVYLCASSLEEGAGQFFGPGTRLTVL.

This clone was found many times. The chain couples TRBV10-3 to TRBJ2-1; D is ambiguous. Germline loops: CDR1 ENHRY, CDR2 SYGVKD. CDR3 size: 14 residues. V was trimmed by 4 bases and J by 4 bases, leaving 11 bases between them. In nucleotides, the CDR3 is TGTGCCATCAGTGGAGCCAGGTTATACAATGAGCAGTTCTTC. It specifies CAISGARLYNEQFF.

This clone was seen a few times. The chain combines TRBV4-2 with TRBJ2-3; 10 bases agree with TRBD2. The V segment lost 5 bases and the J segment 6 bases; nucleotides outside the gene matches: 8. This CDR3 has 15 residues. Germline V gene data show CDR1 as LGHNA and CDR2 as YNFKEQ. CDR3 DNA: TGTGCCAGCAGCTTCAGCGGGGGGGCCGAGGATACGCAGTATTTT. Amino acid sequence: CASSFSGGAEDTQYF.

The V call is TRBV3-1 (or the pseudogene TRBV3-2), the J call TRBJ1-2; D not certain. Per germline, CDR1 LGHDT and CDR2 YNNKEL (reference sequence). Between the trimmed V and J ends, which lost 4 bases and 4 bases, there was a span of 16 bases. The CDR3 runs 15 residues. Here the CDR3 reads CASSPIPGSSYGYTF. The CDR3 DNA reads as TGTGCCAGCAGCCCCATTCCGGGGAGTTCCTATGGCTACACCTTC.

CDR3 loop: CASSEATGQGYGYTF. The CDR3 DNA reads TGTGCCAGCAGTGAAGCGACCGGACAGGGCTATGGCTACACCTTC. The chain recombines TRBV2 with TRBJ1-2; 8 bases line up with TRBD1. Per the germline V gene, CDR1 is SNHLY and CDR2 is FYNNEI. The CDR3 consists of 15 residues. After removal of 0 bases from V and 4 bases from J, the junction contained 4 bases not matched to a gene. Full variable domain (rest looked up from reference TRBV2 and TRBJ1-2): EPEVTQTPSHQVTQMGQEVILRCVPISNHLYFYWYRQILGQKVEFLVSFYNNEISEKSEIFDDQFSVERPDGSNFTLKIRSTKLEDSAMYFCASSEATGQGYGYTFGSGTRLTVV.

This rearrangement joins TRBV6-6 to TRBJ1-2; D may be TRBD1 (5 bases). The germline V and J ends were trimmed by 6 bases and 5 bases, with 22 bases remaining between them. The CDR3 loop spans 16 amino acids. CDR1 and CDR2 (germline): MNHNY, SVGAGI (reference sequence). CDR3 coding DNA: TGTGCCAGCAGGGGGGGAGACGGCTCCCAAGGTTATGGCTACACCTTC. Its translation: CASRGGDGSQGYGYTF.

This clone was recorded once. The chain couples TRBV27 to TRBJ2-3, with D perhaps matching TRBD2 (5 bases). Germline V gene data show CDR1 as MNHEY and CDR2 as SMNVEV (reference sequence). The CDR3 has 15 residues. Trimming shortened V by 6 bases and J by 2 bases, and 15 bases separated the two germline ends. CDR3 amino acids: CASSSVAGLTDTQYF. In DNA form, the CDR3 reads TGTGCCAGCAGCTCGGTGGCGGGCCTCACAGATACGCAGTATTTT.

The J gene is TRBJ2-5, the V gene TRBV30; 7 bases line up with TRBD1. In germline, CDR1 is GTSNPN, CDR2 SVGIG (reference sequence). The CDR3 covers 14 residues. J gave up 2 bases and V 5 bases, and 8 bases lay outside the gene matches. The CDR3 loop reads CAWWSSGQQETQYF. CDR3 in DNA: TGTGCCTGGTGGTCATCGGGACAGCAAGAGACCCAGTACTTC.

The V and J genes are TRBV27 and TRBJ1-6; D remains ambiguous. Germline V gives CDR1 MNHEY, CDR2 SMNVEV (reference sequence). The CDR3 is 15 amino acids. Trimming removed 7 bases at V and 9 bases at J, with 19 bases between. This CDR3 is CASTFRLTQGSPLHF. CDR3 nucleotide sequence: TGTGCCAGCACCTTCCGACTTACGCAAGGTTCACCCCTCCACTTT.

This chain links TRBV3-1 (or the pseudogene TRBV3-2) with TRBJ2-5; D might be TRBD2 (6 bases). Germline values: CDR1 LGHDT, CDR2 YNNKEL (reference sequence). The V end lost 3 bases, the J end lost 5 bases, and 16 bases lay between the germline ends. The CDR3 has 15 amino acids. The CDR3 DNA sequence: TGTGCCAGCAGCCATACGGACTATGTCTCGGAGACCCAGTACTTC. Translating it yields CASSHTDYVSETQYF.

V gene TRBV7-2 combines with J gene TRBJ1-1, with TRBD1 matching over 7 bases. The V gene end was trimmed by 5 bases and the J gene end by 1 base; junction bases not matched to a gene: 4. This CDR3 spans 14 amino acids. Germline CDR1 and CDR2: SGHTA and FQGNSA. CDR3 nucleotide sequence: TGTGCCAGCAGCAGAGGGGGCGGGAACACTGAAGCTTTCTTT. It translates to CASSRGGGNTEAFF.

The rearrangement uses TRBV19 and TRBJ1-3; D is undetermined. CDR3 size: 15 residues. Germline-derived CDR1 and CDR2 are LNHDA and SQIVND (reference sequence). V dropped 5 bases and J dropped 1 base, with 12 bases sitting between them. The CDR3 loop is CASSSNGGSGNTIYF. The CDR3 DNA is TGTGCCAGTAGTTCCAACGGAGGTTCTGGAAACACCATATATTTT.

The chain uses TRBV30 and TRBJ1-5; 8 bases are a match to TRBD1. V lost 3 bases to trimming and J lost 10 bases; unmatched junction nucleotides: 8. The CDR3 sequence is 13 residues long. CDR1 and CDR2 (germline): GTSNPN, SVGIG (reference sequence). CDR3 amino acids: CAWSDVQGDPQHF. CDR3 coding DNA: TGTGCCTGGAGCGACGTACAGGGGGACCCCCAGCATTTT.

This chain joins TRBV11-2 and TRBJ1-3; TRBD1 might be the D (6 bases). Germline assignment: CDR1 SGHAT and CDR2 FQNNGV. Trimming cost V 4 bases and J 4 bases, with 14 bases left between them. This CDR3 is 15 amino acids long. The DNA of the CDR3 is TGTGCCAGCAGCTCCGGGGGGGCACCAGGAAACACCATATATTTT. It translates to CASSSGGAPGNTIYF.

This clone has just a few counts. CDR3 bases: TGTGCCAGCAGGCAGCAGGATAACACTGAAGCTTTCTTT. It is translated as CASRQQDNTEAFF. The chain has TRBV6-5 and TRBJ1-1; D ambiguous. The V and J ends lost 6 bases and 2 bases respectively, with 10 bases between them. Germline V gene sequence: CDR1 MNHEY, CDR2 SVGAGI. The CDR3 sequence is 13 residues long.

The V gene is TRBV7-8, the J gene TRBJ1-3; D unclear. In germline, CDR1 is SGHVS, CDR2 FQNEAQ. The V end was cut by 5 bases, the J end by 4 bases, with 18 bases between. CDR3 size: 16 residues. The CDR3 nucleotides read TGTGCCAGCAGCCCGGGGTGGGAACACGGAGGAAACACCATATATTTT. The encoded protein is CASSPGWEHGGNTIYF.